The rows below give T cell receptor beta chains drawn from one sample of a study of OX40 agonist ivuxolimab in advanced cancers. Produced via immunoSEQ multiplex PCR; TCRdb's table is partial and in-frame only. Of 65,000 or so clones detected, approximately 80% appear once; the ten largest clones hold 2% to 3%. The input for sequencing was CD4+ or CD8+ T cells sorted from blood, taken in a trial of the OX40 agonist ivuxolimab. The receptor source for this set is an adult with an advanced solid tumor such as melanoma, head and neck, liver or kidney cancer. CDR3s include the opening cysteine and the closing phenylalanine or tryptophan. Some rows mark clone size as missing; the rest say once, few, many or name a class of expanded clone.

J gene,V gene,clone size,CDR3 protein
TRBJ1-1,TRBV6-1,.,CASRDIGYEAFF
TRBJ2-3,TRBV7-9,.,CASSSGGASMDTQYF
TRBJ2-5,TRBV29-1,.,CSAGTSGQETQYF
TRBJ1-4,TRBV28,few,CASSGTGVEKLFF
TRBJ1-2,TRBV10-3,.,CAISEGQGVQGYGYTF
TRBJ1-5,TRBV19,.,CASSIEPTATPQHF
TRBJ2-2,TRBV29-1,.,CSVGTGADTGELFF
TRBJ2-2,TRBV5-1,.,CASSLPGVTGELFF
TRBJ1-5,TRBV9,.,CASSPGQGFRQPQHF
TRBJ1-5,TRBV5-6,.,CASRRRTDGNQPQHF
TRBJ2-1,TRBV5-8,.,CASSLENRGWNEQFF
TRBJ1-5,TRBV19,.,CASSISGNSNQPQHF
TRBJ2-7,TRBV5-5,.,CASSLEGGGLEQYF
TRBJ1-2,TRBV10-3,.,CAISTDRNYGYTF
TRBJ1-2,TRBV6-6,.,CASSYLTGYTF
TRBJ2-3,TRBV27,.,CASSLQAGGSDTQYF
TRBJ1-2,TRBV2,.,CASSDGTGRVYGYTF
TRBJ2-5,TRBV29-1,.,CSVEDSERGGLSETQYF
TRBJ1-4,TRBV6-6,.,CASSIYSATNEKLFF
TRBJ2-7,TRBV6-6,few,CASSPEAYEQYF
TRBJ1-3,TRBV6-5,.,CASSYQSEGYGNTIYF
TRBJ2-1,TRBV15,.,CATSRDNIGEQFF
TRBJ1-2,TRBV15,.,CATEPGRGRGGYTF
TRBJ1-1,TRBV5-1,.,CASSPGPNTEAFF
TRBJ1-4,TRBV7-6,.,CASSSTGRNEKLFF
TRBJ2-2,TRBV28,.,CASSSPTSGRKNTGELFF
TRBJ2-2,TRBV6-5,.,CASSYSTSGGAGELFF
TRBJ2-1,TRBV7-9,.,CASSKSGLNEQFF
TRBJ1-4,TRBV2,once,CATNSGQGYEKLFF
TRBJ1-5,TRBV6-5,few,CASSGQGTQPQHF